Presented here are 16 T cell receptor beta chains from one specimen sequenced in a study of control samples from healthy donors and cancer patients. Repertoires were generated with immunoSEQ multiplex PCR, while TCRdb's copy carries only in-frame clones and drops some. This sample yields tens of thousands of clones, of which roughly 89% are seen a single time; less than 15% belongs to the top ten. Material: PBMCs. Source of these receptors: a man aged 50-60 years with lung cancer.

The CDR3 reads CASSSDYSNQPQHF. CDR3 nucleotides: TGTGCCAGCAGTTCCGATTATAGCAATCAGCCCCAGCATTTT. The rearrangement links TRBV27 to TRBJ1-5; D unclear. This CDR3 has 14 residues. Trimming cost V 4 bases and J 0 bases, with 7 bases left between them. Germline V lookup: CDR1 MNHEY, CDR2 SMNVEV (reference sequence).

The chain has TRBV12-3 or TRBV12-4 and TRBJ2-7; D is uncertain. The CDR3 totals 12 residues. V lost 5 bases and J 3 bases, leaving 8 bases between the germline ends. CDR3 in amino acids: CASSPEFYEQYF. CDR3 bases: TGTGCCAGCAGTCCCGAATTCTACGAGCAGTACTTC.

This chain links TRBV6-6 with TRBJ2-2; D possibly corresponds to TRBD1 (6 bases). The V end was cut by 2 bases, the J end by 6 bases, with 13 bases between. The CDR3 is 15 amino acids. Germline V lookup: CDR1 MNHNY, CDR2 SVGAGI (reference sequence). CDR3 in amino acids: CASSYAQGIAGELFF. The CDR3 DNA is TGTGCCAGCAGTTACGCGCAGGGGATCGCCGGGGAGCTGTTTTTT.

The rearrangement links TRBV5-1 to TRBJ2-7; the match to TRBD1 covers 7 bases. The germline CDR1 and CDR2 sequences are SGHRS and YFSETQ. Germline trimming cut 4 bases from V and 1 base from J; bases unmatched to any gene: 8. The CDR3 totals 15 residues. In DNA form, the CDR3 reads TGCGCCAGCAGCCACAACTGGGACAGTTCCTACGAGCAGTACTTC. As protein: CASSHNWDSSYEQYF.

This rearrangement joins TRBV5-6 to TRBJ1-1, with D possibly matching TRBD1 (6 bases). V lost 4 bases, J lost 0 bases, and 13 bases lay in between. Per the germline V gene, CDR1 is SGHDT and CDR2 is YYEEEE. This CDR3 spans 15 amino acids. CDR3 loop: CASSAQGGMNTEAFF. In DNA, the CDR3 is TGTGCCAGCAGCGCACAGGGTGGGATGAACACTGAAGCTTTCTTT.

This clone was seen once. The chain couples TRBV3-1 (or the pseudogene TRBV3-2) to TRBJ1-2, with D hard to call. The CDR3 covers 13 residues. The ends were cut back, 4 bases at V and 4 bases at J, with 10 bases in the middle. CDR1 and CDR2 from the germline V gene are LGHDT and YNNKEL (reference sequence). The CDR3 sequence: CASSPHNTYGYTF. CDR3 coding DNA: TGTGCCAGCAGCCCCCATAATACCTATGGCTACACCTTC.

The J gene is TRBJ1-1, the V gene TRBV5-1, with D tentatively TRBD1 (5 bases). The CDR3 is made up of 17 amino acids. V gave up 2 bases and J gave up 0 bases, with 17 bases separating them. Germline loops: CDR1 SGHRS, CDR2 YFSETQ. The CDR3 spells CASSFSLERGLNTEAFF. In nucleotides, the CDR3 is TGCGCCAGCAGCTTCTCACTAGAGAGGGGCTTGAACACTGAAGCTTTCTTT. Filled out from reference TRBV5-1 and TRBJ1-1, the complete variable domain reads KAGVTQTPRYLIKTRGQQVTLSCSPISGHRSVSWYQQTPGQGLQFLFEYFSETQRNKGNFPGRFSGRQFSNSRSEMNVSTLELGDSALYLCASSFSLERGLNTEAFFGQGTRLTVV.

The rearrangement joins TRBV7-9 to TRBJ2-3; no firm D call. Germline CDR1 and CDR2: SEHNR and FQNEAQ (reference sequence). The length of the CDR3 is 15 residues. Trimming shortened V by 4 bases and J by 0 bases, and 11 bases separated the two germline ends. The CDR3 is CASSYSLISTDTQYF. The CDR3 DNA sequence: TGTGCCAGCAGCTATAGTCTAATCAGCACAGATACGCAGTATTTT.

This clone was counted only a few times. V gene TRBV6-6 combines with J gene TRBJ2-3; D is possibly TRBD2 (6 bases). Trimming took 0 bases from V and 6 from J, leaving 10 bases between them. Germline CDR1 is MNHNY and CDR2 is SVGAGI (reference sequence). This CDR3 comprises 14 residues. The DNA for the CDR3 is TGTGCCAGCAGTTACTCTAGCGGAGGGGATACGCAGTATTTT. Protein product: CASSYSSGGDTQYF.

The J gene is TRBJ2-7, the V gene TRBV3-1 (or the pseudogene TRBV3-2); a weak D match, TRBD1 (5 bases). The V end was cut by 0 bases, the J end by 2 bases, with 8 bases between. This CDR3 is built from 14 residues. Germline V lookup: CDR1 LGHDT, CDR2 YNNKEL (reference sequence). The CDR3 DNA sequence: TGTGCCAGCAGCCAAGACACAGGTACCTACGAGCAGTACTTC. This gives the protein CASSQDTGTYEQYF.

The chain links TRBV14 to TRBJ1-1; 8 bases map to TRBD1. CDR1 and CDR2 from the germline V gene are SGHDN and FVKESK. The CDR3 contains 17 residues. The trim removed 2 bases at V and 0 bases at J, leaving 8 bases unmatched. The CDR3 here is CASSQRTGLWMNTEAFF. CDR3 nucleotides: TGTGCCAGCAGCCAACGGACAGGGCTTTGGATGAACACTGAAGCTTTCTTT.

The chain carries TRBV10-3 and TRBJ2-1; unclear D gene. The V end lost 4 bases, the J end lost 3 bases, and 4 bases lay between the germline ends. The germline V gene has CDR1 ENHRY and CDR2 SYGVKD. The CDR3 spans 12 residues. In DNA form, the CDR3 reads TGTGCCATCAGTGGGGACTACAATGAGCAGTTCTTC. Encoded protein: CAISGDYNEQFF.

The genes are TRBV28 and TRBJ1-5, with D maybe TRBD1 (6 bases). V was clipped by 2 bases and J by 7 bases, with 12 bases between them. The length of the CDR3 is 14 residues. The germline CDR1 and CDR2 sequences are MDHEN and SYDVKM. Here the CDR3 DNA reads TGTGCCAGCAGTTTACTAAGGGACACCCAGCCCCAGCATTTT. Translation: CASSLLRDTQPQHF.

The J gene is TRBJ1-1, the V gene TRBV9, with D unclear. There are 14 residues in the CDR3. The germline V gene has CDR1 SGDLS and CDR2 YYNGEE. V was shortened by 4 bases and J by 4 bases, with 14 bases between the two germline ends. The CDR3 nucleotides read TGTGCCAGCAGCACCACAGATAGGAGCACTGAAGCTTTCTTT. Amino acids: CASSTTDRSTEAFF.

The gene calls are TRBV7-8 and TRBJ2-5; 8 bases are a match to TRBD2. Germline V gene lookup returns CDR1 SGHVS and CDR2 FQNEAQ. V shed 5 bases, J shed 1 base, and the junction held 9 bases outside the gene matches. The CDR3 length is 16 residues. CDR3 loop: CASSVSSGQLQETQYF. In DNA, the CDR3 is TGTGCCAGCAGCGTCTCTAGCGGGCAACTCCAAGAGACCCAGTACTTC.

V usage is TRBV28 and J usage is TRBJ2-1; 7 bases line up with TRBD1. The CDR3 is 12 amino acids. J was trimmed by 9 bases and V by 6 bases; bases with no gene match: 5. Per germline, CDR1 MDHEN and CDR2 SYDVKM. This CDR3 is CASREQGLEQFF. In nucleotides, the CDR3 is TGTGCCAGCAGAGAACAGGGGCTTGAGCAGTTCTTC.